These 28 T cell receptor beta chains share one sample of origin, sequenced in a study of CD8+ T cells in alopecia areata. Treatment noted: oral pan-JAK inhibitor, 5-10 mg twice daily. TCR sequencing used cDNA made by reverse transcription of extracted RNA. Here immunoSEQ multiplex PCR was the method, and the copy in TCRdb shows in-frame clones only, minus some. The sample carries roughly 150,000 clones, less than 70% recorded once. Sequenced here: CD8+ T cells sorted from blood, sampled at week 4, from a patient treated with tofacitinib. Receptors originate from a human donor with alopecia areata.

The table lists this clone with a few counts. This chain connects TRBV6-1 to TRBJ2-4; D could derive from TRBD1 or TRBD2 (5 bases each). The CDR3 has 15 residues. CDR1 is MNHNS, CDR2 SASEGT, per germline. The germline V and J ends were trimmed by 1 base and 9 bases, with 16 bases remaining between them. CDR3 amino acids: CASSEEIGTFSIQYF. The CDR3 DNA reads TGTGCCAGCAGTGAAGAAATCGGGACCTTTAGCATTCAGTACTTC.

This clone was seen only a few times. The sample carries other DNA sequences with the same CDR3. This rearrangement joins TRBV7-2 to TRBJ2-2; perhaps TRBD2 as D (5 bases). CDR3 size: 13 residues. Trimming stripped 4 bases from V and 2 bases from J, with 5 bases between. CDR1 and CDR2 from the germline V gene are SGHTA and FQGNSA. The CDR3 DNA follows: TGTGCCAGCAGCTGGACTAACACCGGGGAGCTGTTTTTT. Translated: CASSWTNTGELFF.

CDR3 residues: CASSPRDGLPSYEQYF. CDR3 nucleotides: TGTGCCAGCAGCCCAAGGGACGGACTACCCAGTTACGAGCAGTACTTC. The genes are TRBV7-9 and TRBJ2-7, with a tentative D call TRBD2 (6 bases). Trimming removed 5 bases from V and 4 bases from J, with 21 bases in between. This CDR3 has 16 amino acids. Germline CDR1 and CDR2: SEHNR and FQNEAQ (reference sequence).

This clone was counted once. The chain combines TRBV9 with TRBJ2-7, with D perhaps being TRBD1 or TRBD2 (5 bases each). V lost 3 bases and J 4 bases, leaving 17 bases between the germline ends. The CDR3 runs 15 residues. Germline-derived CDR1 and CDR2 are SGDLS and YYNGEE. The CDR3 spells CASSDEPGPPYEQYF. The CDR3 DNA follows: TGTGCCAGCAGCGACGAACCGGGACCGCCTTACGAGCAGTACTTC.

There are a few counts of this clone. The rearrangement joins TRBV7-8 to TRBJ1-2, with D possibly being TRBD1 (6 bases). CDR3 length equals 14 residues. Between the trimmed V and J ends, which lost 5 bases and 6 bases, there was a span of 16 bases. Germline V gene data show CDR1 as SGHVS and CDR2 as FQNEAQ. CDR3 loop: CASSPGGGTDGYTF. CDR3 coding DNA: TGTGCCAGCAGCCCCGGAGGGGGAACGGATGGCTACACCTTC.

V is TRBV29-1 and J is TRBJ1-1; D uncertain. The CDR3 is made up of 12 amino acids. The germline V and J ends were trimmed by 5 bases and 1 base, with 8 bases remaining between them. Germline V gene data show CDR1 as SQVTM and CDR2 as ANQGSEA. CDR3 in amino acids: CSVSLENTEAFF. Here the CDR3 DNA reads TGCAGCGTTAGTCTTGAGAACACTGAAGCTTTCTTT.

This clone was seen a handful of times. The CDR3 spells CASIGQGDTEAFF. CDR3 bases: TGTGCCAGCATTGGACAGGGGGACACTGAAGCTTTCTTT. This sequence joins TRBV6-5 and TRBJ1-1; 10 bases fit TRBD1. There are 13 residues in the CDR3. Looked up from germline, CDR1 is MNHEY and CDR2 is SVGAGI. V dropped 7 bases and J dropped 3; count of bases not matched to a gene: 2.

The CDR3: CSVEGDRMNTEAFF. CDR3 nucleotide sequence: TGCAGCGTTGAAGGGGACAGAATGAACACTGAAGCTTTCTTT. The chain is built from TRBV29-1 and TRBJ1-1, with 7 bases matching TRBD1. Germline V gene data show CDR1 as SQVTM and CDR2 as ANQGSEA. The CDR3 has 14 amino acids. Unmatched junction bases numbered 2, after V lost 1 base and J lost 0 bases.

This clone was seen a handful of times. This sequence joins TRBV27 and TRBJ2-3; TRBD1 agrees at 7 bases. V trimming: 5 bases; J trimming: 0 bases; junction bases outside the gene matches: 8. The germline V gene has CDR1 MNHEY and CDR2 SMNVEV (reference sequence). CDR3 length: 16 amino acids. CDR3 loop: CASSLRDSISTDTQYF. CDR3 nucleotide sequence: TGTGCCAGCAGTCTACGGGACAGTATTAGCACAGATACGCAGTATTTT.

CDR3 nucleotide sequence: TGCGCCAGCAGCCAAGTCAAGGGAGCGGGGTTTGAGTTCTTC. Its translation is CASSQVKGAGFEFF. The V and J genes are TRBV4-1 and TRBJ2-1; 7 bases fit TRBD2. V lost 1 base and J lost 14; bases outside the gene matches: 11. The CDR3 extends over 14 amino acids. Germline values: CDR1 MGHRA, CDR2 YSYEKL.

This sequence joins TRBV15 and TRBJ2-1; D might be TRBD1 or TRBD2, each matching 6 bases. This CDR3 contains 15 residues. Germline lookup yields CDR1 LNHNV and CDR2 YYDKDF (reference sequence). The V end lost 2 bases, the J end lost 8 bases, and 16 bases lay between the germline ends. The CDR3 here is CATSRRDRGAYEQFF. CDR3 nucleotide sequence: TGTGCCACCAGCAGACGGGATAGGGGGGCTTATGAGCAGTTCTTC.

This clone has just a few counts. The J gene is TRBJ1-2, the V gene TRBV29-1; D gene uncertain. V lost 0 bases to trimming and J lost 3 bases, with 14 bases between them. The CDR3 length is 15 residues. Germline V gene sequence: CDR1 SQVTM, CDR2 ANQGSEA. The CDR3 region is CSVEDSWQVDYGYTF. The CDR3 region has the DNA TGCAGCGTTGAAGATTCATGGCAGGTCGACTATGGCTACACCTTC.

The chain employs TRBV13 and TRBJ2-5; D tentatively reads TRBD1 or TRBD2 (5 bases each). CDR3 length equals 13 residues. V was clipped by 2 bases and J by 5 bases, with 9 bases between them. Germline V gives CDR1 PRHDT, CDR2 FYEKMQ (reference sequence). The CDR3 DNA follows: TGTGCCAGCAGCTTACAGGGAGCCGAGACCCAGTACTTC. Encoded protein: CASSLQGAETQYF.

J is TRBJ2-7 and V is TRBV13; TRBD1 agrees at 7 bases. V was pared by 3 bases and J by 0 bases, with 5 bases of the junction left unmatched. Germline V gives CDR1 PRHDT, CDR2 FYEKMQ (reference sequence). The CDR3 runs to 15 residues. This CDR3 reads CASSFRDRSSYEQYF. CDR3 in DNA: TGTGCCAGCAGCTTTAGGGACAGAAGCTCCTACGAGCAGTACTTC.

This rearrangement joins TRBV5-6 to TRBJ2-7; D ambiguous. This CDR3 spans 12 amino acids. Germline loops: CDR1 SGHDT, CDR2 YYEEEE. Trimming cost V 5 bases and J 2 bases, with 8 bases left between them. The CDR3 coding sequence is TGTGCCAGCAGTTCGGACCCCTACGAGCAGTACTTC. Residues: CASSSDPYEQYF.

The CDR3, as DNA: TGTGCCAGCAGTTTAGGACTTCAGTATGGCTACACCTTC. This translates into CASSLGLQYGYTF. J is TRBJ1-2 and V is TRBV27; D gene unclear. Germline-derived CDR1 and CDR2 are MNHEY and SMNVEV (reference sequence). V dropped 2 bases and J dropped 5 bases, with 9 bases sitting between them. The CDR3 has 13 residues.

The chain's CDR3 is CATSSWGAPSEQYF. CDR3 coding DNA: TGTGCCACCAGCAGTTGGGGGGCGCCCAGCGAGCAGTACTTC. J is TRBJ2-7 and V is TRBV15, with D perhaps assigned TRBD1 or TRBD2 (6 bases each). The CDR3 has 14 residues. The V end was cut by 3 bases, the J end by 6 bases, with 15 bases between. The V gene's germline CDR1 is LNHNV and CDR2 YYDKDF (reference sequence).

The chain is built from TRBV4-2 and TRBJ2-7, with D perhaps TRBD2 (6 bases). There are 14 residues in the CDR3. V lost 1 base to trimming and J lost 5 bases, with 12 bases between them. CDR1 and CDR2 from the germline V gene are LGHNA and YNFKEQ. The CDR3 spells CASSQAGEIDEQYF. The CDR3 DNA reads TGTGCCAGCAGCCAAGCGGGGGAGATAGACGAGCAGTACTTC.

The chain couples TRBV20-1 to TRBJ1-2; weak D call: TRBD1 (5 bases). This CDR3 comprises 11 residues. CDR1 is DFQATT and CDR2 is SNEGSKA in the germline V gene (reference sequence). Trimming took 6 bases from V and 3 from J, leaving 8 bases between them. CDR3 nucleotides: TGCAGTGCCGGGACGGACTATGGCTACACCTTC. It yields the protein CSAGTDYGYTF.

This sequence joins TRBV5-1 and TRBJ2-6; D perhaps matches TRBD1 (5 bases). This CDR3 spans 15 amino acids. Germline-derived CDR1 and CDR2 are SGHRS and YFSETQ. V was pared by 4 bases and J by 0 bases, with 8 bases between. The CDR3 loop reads CASSRGHSGANVLTF. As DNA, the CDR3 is TGCGCCAGCAGCAGAGGACACTCTGGGGCCAACGTCCTGACTTTC.

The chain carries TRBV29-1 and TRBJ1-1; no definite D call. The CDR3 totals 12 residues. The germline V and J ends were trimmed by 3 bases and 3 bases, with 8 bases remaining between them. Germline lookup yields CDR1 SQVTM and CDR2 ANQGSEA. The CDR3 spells CSVDGGYTEAFF. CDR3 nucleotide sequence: TGCAGCGTTGATGGAGGGTACACTGAAGCTTTCTTT.

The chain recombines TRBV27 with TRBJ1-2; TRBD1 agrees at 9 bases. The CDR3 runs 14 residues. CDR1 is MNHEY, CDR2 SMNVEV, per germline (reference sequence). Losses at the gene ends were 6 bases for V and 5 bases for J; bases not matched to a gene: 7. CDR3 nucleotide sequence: TGTGCCAGCAGCCCCGGGACAGGGCGTTATGGCTACACCTTC. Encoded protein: CASSPGTGRYGYTF.

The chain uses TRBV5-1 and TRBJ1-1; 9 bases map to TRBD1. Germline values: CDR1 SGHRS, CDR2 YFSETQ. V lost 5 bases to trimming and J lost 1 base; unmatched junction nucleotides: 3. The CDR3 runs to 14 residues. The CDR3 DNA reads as TGCGCCAGCAGGCCGACAGGGGGGAACACTGAAGCTTTCTTT. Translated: CASRPTGGNTEAFF.

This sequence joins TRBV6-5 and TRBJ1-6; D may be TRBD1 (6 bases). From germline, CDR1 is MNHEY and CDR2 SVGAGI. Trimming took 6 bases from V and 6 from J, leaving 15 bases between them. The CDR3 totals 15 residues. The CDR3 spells CASSGDGGVNSPLHF. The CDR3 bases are TGTGCCAGCAGCGGCGACGGGGGCGTTAATTCACCCCTCCACTTT.

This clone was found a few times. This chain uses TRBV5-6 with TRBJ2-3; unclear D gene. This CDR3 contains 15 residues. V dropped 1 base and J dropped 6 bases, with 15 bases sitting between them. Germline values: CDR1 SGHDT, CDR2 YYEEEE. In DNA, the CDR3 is TGTGCCAGCAGCTTGAACGAAGGTCTTCTGGATACGCAGTATTTT. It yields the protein CASSLNEGLLDTQYF.

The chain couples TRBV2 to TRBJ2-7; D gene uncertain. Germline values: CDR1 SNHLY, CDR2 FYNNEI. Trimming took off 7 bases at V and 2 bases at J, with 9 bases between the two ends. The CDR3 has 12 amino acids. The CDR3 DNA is TGTGCCAGCATGAGGAAAACCTACGAGCAGTACTTC. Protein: CASMRKTYEQYF.

As DNA, the CDR3 is TGCGCCAGCAGCTTGGTGATCCGGGACAGGGAGTACTTC. This sequence encodes CASSLVIRDREYF. V usage is TRBV5-1 and J usage is TRBJ2-7, with 9 bases fitting TRBD1. The length of the CDR3 is 13 residues. The trim removed 0 bases at V and 11 bases at J, leaving 6 bases unmatched. Germline CDR1 reads SGHRS; CDR2 reads YFSETQ.

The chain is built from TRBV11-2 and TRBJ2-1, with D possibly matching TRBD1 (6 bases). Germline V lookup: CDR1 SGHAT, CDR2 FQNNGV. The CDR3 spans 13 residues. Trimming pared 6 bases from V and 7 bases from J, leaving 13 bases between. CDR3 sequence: CASRGDIGNEQFF. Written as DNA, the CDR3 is TGTGCCAGCAGGGGGGACATAGGTAATGAGCAGTTCTTC. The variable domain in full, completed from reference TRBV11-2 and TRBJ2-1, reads EAGVAQSPRYKIIEKRQSVAFWCNPISGHATLYWYQQILGQGPKLLIQFQNNGVVDDSQLPKDRFSAERLKGVDSTLKIQPAKLEDSAVYLCASRGDIGNEQFFGPGTRLTVL.